Below are 24 T cell receptor beta chains sequenced from a single sample in a study of response to subunit inactivated influenza vaccine. TCRdb recomputed calls from the RT-PCR reads with MiXCR, one row per CDR3 protein. In the table there are 400,000 to 550,000 distinct CDR3 sequences, around 25% of which are singletons. The input for sequencing was CD4+ T cells sorted from PBMCs, taken about 5 days after vaccination. The receptors here all came from a man in his forties or fifties who received an inactivated influenza vaccine.

This chain joins TRBV21-1 and TRBJ2-7; the table gives TRBD1 as D, unverified against the DNA. TRBV21-1 is reported as a pseudogene. There are 12 residues in the CDR3. CDR3 residues: CASNPGPVEQYF. The CDR3 DNA sequence: TGTGCCAGCAACCCAGGACCTGTGGAGCAGTACTTC.

The rearrangement uses TRBV12-3 or TRBV12-4 and TRBJ2-5; D unclear. The ends were cut back, 5 bases at V and 2 bases at J, with 15 bases in the middle. This CDR3 is 15 amino acids long. CDR3 residues: CASSNRAGRQETQYF. CDR3 in DNA: TGTGCCAGCAGTAACAGAGCCGGACGACAAGAGACCCAGTACTTC.

This clonotype was picked up many times. The chain joins TRBV15 to TRBJ2-7; 11 bases align to TRBD1. The CDR3 is made up of 16 amino acids. The V gene end was trimmed by 3 bases and the J gene end by 3 bases; junction bases not matched to a gene: 7. Germline V gene sequence: CDR1 LNHNV, CDR2 YYDKDF (reference sequence). The chain's CDR3 is CATSRGVGTGGYEQYF. CDR3 nucleotides: TGTGCCACCAGCAGGGGCGTCGGGACAGGGGGCTACGAGCAGTACTTC. The full variable domain, in which reference TRBV15 and TRBJ2-7 provide the parts outside the CDR3, is DAMVIQNPRYQVTQFGKPVTLSCSQTLNHNVMYWYQQKSSQAPKLLFHYYDKDFNNEADTPDNFQSRRPNTSFCFLDIRSPGLGDTAMYLCATSRGVGTGGYEQYFGPGTRLTVT.

To note about this clonotype: An end of the junction differs from the germline gene, which may be a read error. The genes are TRBV7-9 and TRBJ2-1; 7 bases are a match to TRBD2. The CDR3 is 14 residues long. CDR1 is SEHNR and CDR2 is FQNEAQ in the germline V gene (reference sequence). CDR3 sequence: CASSFSTTQEGGVF. In nucleotides, the CDR3 is TGTGCCAGCAGCTTTAGTACAACCCAGGAGGGAGGGGTCTTC.

Ten or more counts support this clonotype. The V call is TRBV7-2, the J call TRBJ2-2, with TRBD1 matching 9 bases. CDR1 SGHTA and CDR2 FQGNSA come from the germline V gene. J gave up 6 bases and V 5 bases, and 4 bases lay outside the gene matches. This CDR3 has 14 amino acids. CDR3 loop: CASSRRTGAGELFF. In nucleotides, the CDR3 is TGTGCCAGCAGCCGACGGACAGGGGCCGGGGAGCTGTTTTTT.

A few counts support this clonotype. The V and J genes are TRBV5-1 and TRBJ2-7; D may be TRBD1 (6 bases). Trimming stripped 0 bases from V and 5 bases from J, with 12 bases between. Germline CDR1 and CDR2: SGHRS and YFSETQ. The CDR3 totals 14 residues. The CDR3: CASSLVRGVDEQYF. The DNA for the CDR3 is TGCGCCAGCAGCTTGGTCAGGGGTGTCGACGAGCAGTACTTC. The variable domain in full, with the rest retrieved from reference TRBV5-1 and TRBJ2-7, is KAGVTQTPRYLIKTRGQQVTLSCSPISGHRSVSWYQQTPGQGLQFLFEYFSETQRNKGNFPGRFSGRQFSNSRSEMNVSTLELGDSALYLCASSLVRGVDEQYFGPGTRLTVT.

The rearrangement uses TRBV2 and TRBJ1-6; D call uncertain. Trimming took 3 bases from V and 5 from J, leaving 8 bases between them. This CDR3 region has 14 residues. Germline V gene lookup returns CDR1 SNHLY and CDR2 FYNNEI. The CDR3 loop reads CASSERVDNSPLHF. The CDR3 nucleotides are TGTGCCAGCAGTGAGAGGGTGGATAATTCACCCCTCCACTTT.

This clonotype turned up a few times. The genes are TRBV6-5 and TRBJ1-5; D may be TRBD1 (6 bases). The V end was cut by 3 bases, the J end by 0 bases, with 15 bases between. CDR1 and CDR2 (germline): MNHEY, SVGAGI. The CDR3 covers 17 residues. CDR3 bases: TGTGCCAGCAGTTATGAACAGGGAGCTTATAGCAATCAGCCCCAGCATTTT. This encodes CASSYEQGAYSNQPQHF.

The rearrangement joins TRBV3-1 to TRBJ1-4; D not resolved. The CDR3 length is 14 residues. The ends were cut back, 4 bases at V and 7 bases at J, with 13 bases in the middle. Germline CDR1 LGHDT, CDR2 YNNKEL (reference sequence). CDR3 loop: CASSPSDPGEKLFF. The CDR3 nucleotides read TGTGCCAGCAGCCCATCGGACCCCGGTGAAAAACTGTTTTTT.

This chain links TRBV20-1 with TRBJ2-7; perhaps TRBD1 as D (7 bases). CDR1 is DFQATT, CDR2 SNEGSKA, per germline (reference sequence). The CDR3 consists of 12 residues. V lost 6 bases and J lost 4, with 13 bases in between. CDR3 nucleotides: TGCAGTGCAGGGGCAGGGGGGTACGAGCAGTACTTC. This translates into CSAGAGGYEQYF.

The V call is TRBV7-9, the J call TRBJ1-5, with D uncertain. V dropped 9 bases and J dropped 2 bases, with 8 bases sitting between them. The CDR3 consists of 12 residues. The germline V gene encodes CDR1 SEHNR and CDR2 FQNEAQ (reference sequence). The CDR3 protein is CASGGRNQPQHF. The DNA of the CDR3 is TGTGCCAGTGGAGGTCGCAATCAGCCCCAGCATTTT.

This clonotype was recorded once. The V gene is TRBV30, the J gene TRBJ1-5, with 7 bases identical to TRBD1. The CDR3 sequence is 15 residues long. CDR1 is GTSNPN and CDR2 is SVGIG in the germline V gene (reference sequence). Trimming at V came to 2 bases and at J to 0 bases, leaving 4 bases not matched to a gene. The CDR3 is CAWSTGTASNQPQHF. The CDR3 coding sequence is TGTGCCTGGAGTACAGGGACAGCTAGCAATCAGCCCCAGCATTTT.

In regard to this clonotype: The DNA is omitted, as the CDR3 cannot be located on it reliably, and the CDR3 follows TCRdb's listing. The chain is built from TRBV4-1 and TRBJ1-1; TRBD1 is the table's D call and was not checked against the DNA. A total of 16 residues make up the CDR3, ends included. The germline CDR1 and CDR2 sequences are MGHRA and YSYEKL. This CDR3 is CASSQALWTRNTEAFF.

This clonotype was picked up a small number of times. This rearrangement joins TRBV11-1 to TRBJ2-2, with 11 positions matching TRBD2. This CDR3 contains 20 residues. CDR1 SGHAT and CDR2 FQDESV come from the germline V gene (reference sequence). V trimming: 3 bases; J trimming: 7 bases; junction bases outside the gene matches: 19. CDR3 DNA: TGTGCCAGCAGCTTGGGACTAGCGGTTGCCTATACCACCTCGCACGGGGAGCTGTTTTTT. This codes for CASSLGLAVAYTTSHGELFF.

This clonotype was seen a handful of times. The chain joins TRBV7-2 to TRBJ2-3, with 11 nucleotides matching TRBD2. The CDR3 extends over 19 amino acids. Per germline, CDR1 SGHTA and CDR2 FQGNSA. Unmatched junction bases numbered 11, after V lost 0 bases and J lost 3 bases. This chain's CDR3 is CASSLAIGLAGGRTDTQYF. As DNA, the CDR3 is TGTGCCAGCAGCTTAGCAATTGGTCTAGCGGGAGGACGGACAGATACGCAGTATTTT. The full variable domain, completed using reference TRBV7-2 and TRBJ2-3, is GAGVSQSPSNKVTEKGKDVELRCDPISGHTALYWYRQSLGQGLEFLIYFQGNSAPDKSGLPSDRFSAERTGGSVSTLTIQRTQQEDSAVYLCASSLAIGLAGGRTDTQYFGPGTRLTVL.

The chain combines TRBV20-1 with TRBJ1-5; the D is unclear. The CDR3 spans 12 residues. The germline V gene encodes CDR1 DFQATT and CDR2 SNEGSKA (reference sequence). V was cut by 3 bases and J by 5 bases, with 8 bases left in between. CDR3 bases: TGCAGTGCTAGCCAGGAGTATCAGCCCCAGCATTTT. Its translation: CSASQEYQPQHF.

This clonotype appeared a few times. V gene TRBV20-1 combines with J gene TRBJ2-5; D is possibly TRBD2 (6 bases). Germline lookup yields CDR1 DFQATT and CDR2 SNEGSKA (reference sequence). The CDR3 totals 14 residues. V lost 7 bases and J lost 1, with 16 bases in between. CDR3 loop: CSVTPPGGQETQYF. The CDR3 region has the DNA TGCAGTGTCACCCCCCCCGGGGGCCAAGAGACCCAGTACTTC.

The J gene is TRBJ2-1, the V gene TRBV7-3; possibly TRBD1 for D (6 bases). The CDR3 length is 13 residues. Trimming took 5 bases from V and 5 from J, leaving 10 bases between them. Germline V gives CDR1 SGHTA, CDR2 FQGTGA. CDR3 sequence: CASSQRTDNEQFF. CDR3 nucleotide sequence: TGTGCCAGCAGCCAAAGGACAGACAATGAGCAGTTCTTC.

The CDR3 coding sequence is TGCGCCAGCAGGCAAGGGACAGGGGCGAGCACAGATACGCAGTATTTT. Its translation: CASRQGTGASTDTQYF. The chain joins TRBV5-1 to TRBJ2-3, with 10 positions matching TRBD1. The V gene's germline CDR1 is SGHRS and CDR2 YFSETQ. The CDR3 is made up of 16 amino acids. V shed 5 bases, J shed 0 bases, and the junction held 6 bases outside the gene matches. The full variable domain, its missing parts supplied by reference TRBV5-1 and TRBJ2-3, is KAGVTQTPRYLIKTRGQQVTLSCSPISGHRSVSWYQQTPGQGLQFLFEYFSETQRNKGNFPGRFSGRQFSNSRSEMNVSTLELGDSALYLCASRQGTGASTDTQYFGPGTRLTVL.

This clonotype occurred a few times. The gene calls are TRBV3-1 and TRBJ1-3, with no clear D. CDR1 is LGHDT and CDR2 is YNNKEL in the germline V gene (reference sequence). The V end lost 1 base, the J end lost 3 bases, and 4 bases lay between the germline ends. The CDR3 runs 13 residues. The CDR3 bases are TGTGCCAGCAGCCAAGCCGTTGGAAACACCATATATTTT. Its protein product is CASSQAVGNTIYF.

This clonotype has ten or more counts. V is TRBV12-3 or TRBV12-4 and J is TRBJ2-3; D is possibly TRBD1 (5 bases). The CDR3 totals 13 residues. Trimming took off 3 bases at V and 4 bases at J, with 8 bases between the two ends. The DNA of the CDR3 is TGTGCCAGCAGTTTGGTCAGGGCAGATACGCAGTATTTT. This translates into CASSLVRADTQYF.

This clonotype has just a few counts. The chain combines TRBV10-3 with TRBJ2-3; D might be TRBD1 (6 bases). V shed 7 bases and J shed 0 bases, with 14 bases lying between them. The CDR3 is 15 residues long. The germline V gene has CDR1 ENHRY and CDR2 SYGVKD. CDR3 residues: CAITTGTTSTDTQYF. Here the CDR3 DNA reads TGTGCCATCACTACCGGGACAACAAGCACAGATACGCAGTATTTT.

The chain couples TRBV20-1 to TRBJ2-7; the D is unclear. Germline CDR1 and CDR2: DFQATT and SNEGSKA (reference sequence). The V and J ends lost 0 bases and 9 bases respectively, with 15 bases between them. The CDR3 totals 13 residues. The CDR3 is CSARDGRGGLQYF. DNA for the CDR3: TGCAGTGCTAGAGATGGACGCGGTGGGCTGCAGTACTTC.

In its sample, this clonotype was seen a few times. In DNA form, the CDR3 reads TGCAGTGCCAAGGGACAGGGGGCGCAAAATTCACCCCTCCACTTT. It yields the protein CSAKGQGAQNSPLHF. The chain couples TRBV20-1 to TRBJ1-6; 12 bases match TRBD1. Germline CDR1 and CDR2: DFQATT and SNEGSKA (reference sequence). After removal of 6 bases from V and 7 bases from J, the junction contained 7 bases not matched to a gene. CDR3 length: 15 amino acids.